The source of this T cell receptor (beta chain) is a study of post-analysis software for immune sequencing data. Across the study: There were relapsing-remitting, secondary progressive and progressive-relapsing multiple sclerosis among the disease courses included. Regarding the study as a whole: Strong co-clustering by F measure was seen for same-batch samples. Relative to controls, patients had roughly five TRBV segments at higher frequency, with TRBV5-6, TRBV5-1 and TRBV20-1 among these. Controls had significantly higher normalized Chao1 diversity than multiple sclerosis patients.

cDNA libraries for TCR beta contained unique molecular identifiers. The source material, 1 to 10 million T cells, gave rise to approximately 520,000 cDNA molecules. TCRdb analysed the PCR reads with MiXCR anew, one entry per CDR3 protein. The repertoire holds hundreds of thousands of distinct CDR3 sequences, with 25% to 30% as singletons. As regards this clonotype: Its antigen is unidentified.

In germline, CDR1 is MDHEN, CDR2 SYDVKM. The CDR3 extends over 12 amino acids. V was clipped by 8 bases and J by 3 bases, with 8 bases between them. Material for sequencing was blood. This TCR was recovered from a girl aged 5-17 years with multiple sclerosis. J is TRBJ1-5 and V is TRBV28; no reliable D call. CDR3 residues: CASGDANQPQHF. CDR3 DNA sequence: TGTGCCAGCGGTGACGCCAATCAGCCCCAGCATTTT.